These T cell receptor beta chains were read from a single sample in a study of T cells in Graves' hyperthyroidism and ophthalmopathy. TCRdb fed the multiplex PCR reads into MiXCR, producing one record per CDR3 protein. The data show roughly 560,000 distinct CDR3 sequences, 14% to 15% seen once. Sequenced: blood. These receptors were taken from a woman aged 40 to 49 with Graves' ophthalmopathy. CDR3s include the opening cysteine and the closing phenylalanine or tryptophan. The order of the fields is D gene, V gene, clone size, J gene, CDR3 DNA, CDR3 protein. The D gene is left open where the match is weak. Not every row has a clone size; where given, it reads once, few, many or a size class.

>TRBD2|TRBV6-2/TRBV6-3|.|TRBJ2-3
TGTGCCAGCAGTCCGAGGTTTTCGGGAGGGCTTTCAGATACGCAGTATTTT
CASSPRFSGGLSDTQYF
>.|TRBV4-1|many|TRBJ1-2
TGCGCCAGCAGCCAAGAGGGGGGGAATGGCTACACCTTC
CASSQEGGNGYTF
>.|TRBV6-5|many|TRBJ2-7
TGTGCCAGCAGTACCTCGACTAGCAGGGGGCAGTACTTC
CASSTSTSRGQYF
>TRBD2|TRBV28|many|TRBJ2-7
TGTGCCAGCAGGGGTAGGGCGACTAGCGCCTACGAGCAGTACTTC
CASRGRATSAYEQYF
>TRBD1|TRBV20-1|many|TRBJ1-2
TGCAGTGCTGCCCAACCGGGACAGGGAGGTAATGGCTACACCTTC
CSAAQPGQGGNGYTF
>.|TRBV27|few|TRBJ1-6
TGTGCCAGCAGACGGGTCCTCACAAGCTTCCCAAACGATTCACCCCTCCACTTT
CASRRVLTSFPNDSPLHF
>.|TRBV27|.|TRBJ1-5
TGTGCCAGCAGTTTTCAGGTTGGGCAGCCCCAGCATTTT
CASSFQVGQPQHF
>.|TRBV2|many|TRBJ1-5
TGTGCCAGCAGGGGGTCGGAGAATCAGCCCCAGCATTTT
CASRGSENQPQHF
>.|TRBV6-2/TRBV6-3|many|TRBJ2-5
TGTGCCAGCAGTTACGTTGGAAGGGTGCAAGAGACCCAGTACTTC
CASSYVGRVQETQYF
>TRBD1|TRBV20-1|many|TRBJ1-6
TGCAGTGCACGGGACAGCTATTCACCCCTCCACTTT
CSARDSYSPLHF